The present entry profiles one TCR beta chain with its context. This clone was counted at least ten times. The antigen this receptor binds is unknown. The CDR3 extends 3 residues past the end of the read, so its final part is completed from the germline J gene. These data originate in a study of T cell clonality in common variable immunodeficiency (dated by TCRdb to the mid-2010s). What the work shows at the level of the full study, not this receptor alone: TCRbeta clonality was higher in CVID subjects than in healthy controls (t-test p = 0.018), and the increase was most characteristic of about a third of subjects. It was noted by the authors that sequencing of the repertoires of T cell subpopulations would be needed to clarify the cause of the increased clonality in CVID. Despite equal DNA input, controls averaged approximately 88,000 unique sequences per sample versus about 31,547 in CVID samples. CVID TCRbeta sequences were reported to have fewer deletions and N-nucleotide insertions and to lack highly modified clones with 13 or more V deletions. CVID subjects shared fewer TCRbeta clones with each other than healthy controls did (p < 0.0001). Correlations of repertoire features with clinical complications were constrained by heterogeneity among patients within the CVID cohort.

Equivalent amounts of genomic DNA from CVID and control samples were used as sequencing input. For every sample, a 60 bp segment covering the rearranged TCRbeta CDR3 region was amplified and then sequenced. TCRbeta amplification used the immunoSEQ assay, a bias-corrected multiplex PCR with high-throughput sequencing. In the paper's pipeline: Each unique nucleotide sequence was treated as a clone and annotated with V, D and J genes, copy number and frequency. Sequences were labeled productive if in frame, and non-productive if out of frame or containing stop codons. As previously described, Shannon's entropy was used to calculate clonality. The predicted amino acid sequences of productive clones were used to derive mean CDR3 Kyte-Doolittle hydropathy. Using the R hclust function, scaled V gene usage was clustered hierarchically with Manhattan distance and complete linkage. To assess clone sharing by CDR3 amino acid sequence, 12 repertoires per group were resampled over 100 rounds. The repertoires were searched for about 70 published EBV-specific and fewer than 250 published CMV-specific TCRbeta sequences. Analysis left out a couple of CVID samples that produced under 10,000 sequences, so 35 to 50 CVID repertoires remained. Entries here come from immuneACCESS through TCRdb and include only in-frame sequences with V and J called. Some clones fail to appear in such tables; in the studies checked, an unresolved V gene covers under half of the shortfall, and the cause of the remainder is unknown. The D gene and trimming were derived from the DNA, and the V and J assignments and clone size from that table. Here the sample lists roughly 34,000 clones, none seen once only. Around 1% of the sample belongs to the ten largest clones.

Most CVID patients and most healthy controls were of Caucasian heritage. From each donor, roughly 4.5 to 8 ml of heparinized peripheral whole blood was collected. Genomic DNA from adults with common variable immune deficiency (CVID) and from healthy adult controls was the source for sequencing TCRbeta CDR3 repertoires. A total of some 22 healthy adult volunteers (approximately 12 female and 10 male; age range about 23 to 75 years, mean age about 32) were included in the control group. Diluted blood was subjected to density centrifugation over Hypaque 1077 or Ficoll-Paque for isolation of peripheral blood mononuclear cells. Genomic DNA was obtained from unsorted mononuclear cells using either Qiagen column purification or a centrifugation-based method. Trimming removed 4 bases from V and 6 bases from J; the gene matches leave 2 bases unexplained. Reading the germline V gene gives CDR1 SNHLY and CDR2 FYNNEI. There are 14 amino acids in the CDR3, from cysteine to phenylalanine inclusive. Only the CDR3 bases that were read are kept: 33 of them, in frame from base 1.

The chain links TRBV2 with TRBJ2-7; 14 middle bases align to TRBD2. This receptor was taken from a person aged 18 to 70 in good health. Sequencing input: peripheral blood mononuclear cells. The CDR3 DNA, read in part, is TGTGCCAGCAGTGGGGGACTAGCGGGAGTCGAG. Its product reads: CASSGGLAGVE. The entire CDR3 reads CASSGGLAGVEQYF. The variable domain in full, with residues beyond the CDR3 obtained from the reference TRBV2 and TRBJ2-7 genes, is EPEVTQTPSHQVTQMGQEVILRCVPISNHLYFYWYRQILGQKVEFLVSFYNNEISEKSEIFDDQFSVERPDGSNFTLKIRSTKLEDSAMYFCASSGGLAGVEQYFGPGTRLTVT.